The 3 T cell receptor beta chains in this list originate from one sample, sequenced in a study of CD8 T cells in ankylosing spondylitis. For these TCRs, the target antigens are not known. In TCRdb, the 5' RACE reads were re-called with MiXCR into one record per CDR3 protein. The repertoire consists of a few hundred thousand distinct CDR3 sequences, with around 7.6% occurring once and the leading ten covering about 14%. Notes on the study in general: Ankylosing spondylitis blood appeared to carry a characteristic TCR beta motif of seven to nine highly homologous variants.

Specimen: blood, either unsorted or a sorted T cell fraction (not recorded which). The receptors derive from a male donor with ankylosing spondylitis.

In this sample, this clonotype turned up many times. At one end, the junction sequence differs from germline, possibly due to a read error. The chain joins TRBV5-1 to TRBJ1-5; D remains ambiguous. Germline assignment: CDR1 SGHRS and CDR2 YFSETQ. The CDR3 runs 14 residues. Here the CDR3 reads CASSFGGSNQPQHF. The CDR3 nucleotides are TGTGCCAGCAGTTTTGGTGGAAGCAATCAGCCCCAGCATTTT.

The table lists this clonotype with a few counts. This rearrangement joins TRBV11-2 to TRBJ2-1, with TRBD2 matching over 8 bases. Germline V gene sequence: CDR1 SGHAT, CDR2 FQNNGV. V was pared by 5 bases and J by 6 bases, with 12 bases of the junction left unmatched. There are 16 residues in the CDR3. The CDR3 DNA is TGTGCCAGCAGCCCACCCGGGAGGGCTCCTCGCAATGAGCAGTTCTTC. Protein sequence: CASSPPGRAPRNEQFF.

The chain combines TRBV20-1 with TRBJ1-6, with D possibly TRBD1 on 5 matching bases. In germline, CDR1 is DFQATT, CDR2 SNEGSKA (reference sequence). The CDR3 runs 12 residues. V was shortened by 4 bases and J by 9 bases, with 10 bases between the two germline ends. The CDR3 sequence is CSATLRASPLHF. The CDR3, as DNA: TGCAGTGCTACCCTCAGGGCTTCACCCCTCCACTTT.